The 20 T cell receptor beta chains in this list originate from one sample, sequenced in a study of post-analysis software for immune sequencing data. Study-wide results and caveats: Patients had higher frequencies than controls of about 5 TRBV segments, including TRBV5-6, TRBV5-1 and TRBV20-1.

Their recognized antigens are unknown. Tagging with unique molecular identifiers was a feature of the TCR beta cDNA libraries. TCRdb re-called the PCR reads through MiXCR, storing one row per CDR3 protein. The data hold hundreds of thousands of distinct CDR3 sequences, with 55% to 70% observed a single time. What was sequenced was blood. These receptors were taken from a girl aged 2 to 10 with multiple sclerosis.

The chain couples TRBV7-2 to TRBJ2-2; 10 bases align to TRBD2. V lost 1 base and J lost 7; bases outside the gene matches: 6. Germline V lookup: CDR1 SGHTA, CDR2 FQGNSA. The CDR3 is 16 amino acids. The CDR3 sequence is CASSLDGASGGGELFF. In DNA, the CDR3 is TGTGCCAGCAGCTTAGATGGGGCTAGCGGGGGCGGGGAGCTGTTTTTT.

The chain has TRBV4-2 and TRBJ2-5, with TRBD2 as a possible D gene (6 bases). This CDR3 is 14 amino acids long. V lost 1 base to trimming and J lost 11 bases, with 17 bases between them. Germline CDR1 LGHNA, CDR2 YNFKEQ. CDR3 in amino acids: CASSQGSGVWEQYF. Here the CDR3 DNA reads TGTGCCAGCAGCCAAGGCTCGGGAGTGTGGGAGCAGTACTTC.

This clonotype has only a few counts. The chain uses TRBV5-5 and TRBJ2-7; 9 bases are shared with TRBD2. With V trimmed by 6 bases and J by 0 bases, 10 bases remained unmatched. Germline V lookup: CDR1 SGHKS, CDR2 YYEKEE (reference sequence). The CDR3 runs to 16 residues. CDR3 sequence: CASTRAGGLISYEQYF. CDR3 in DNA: TGTGCCAGCACTCGGGCGGGGGGGCTGATCTCCTACGAGCAGTACTTC.

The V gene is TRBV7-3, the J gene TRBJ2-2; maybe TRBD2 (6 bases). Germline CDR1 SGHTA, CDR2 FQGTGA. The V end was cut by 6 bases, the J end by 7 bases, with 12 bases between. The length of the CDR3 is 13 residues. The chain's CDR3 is CASSPTSSGELFF. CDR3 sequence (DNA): TGTGCCAGCAGTCCTACTAGCAGCGGGGAGCTGTTTTTT.

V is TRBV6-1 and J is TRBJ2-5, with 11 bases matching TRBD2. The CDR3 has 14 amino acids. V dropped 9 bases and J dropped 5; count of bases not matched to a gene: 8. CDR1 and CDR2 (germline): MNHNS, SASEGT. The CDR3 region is CASLAGGPRETQYF. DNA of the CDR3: TGTGCCAGTTTAGCGGGAGGGCCAAGGGAGACCCAGTACTTC.

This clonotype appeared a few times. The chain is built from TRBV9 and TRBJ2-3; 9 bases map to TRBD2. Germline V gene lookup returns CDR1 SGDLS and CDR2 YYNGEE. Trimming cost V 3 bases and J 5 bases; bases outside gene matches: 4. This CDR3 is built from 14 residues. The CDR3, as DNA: TGTGCCAGCAGCGGTCTAGCGGGGCTAGATACGCAGTATTTT. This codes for CASSGLAGLDTQYF. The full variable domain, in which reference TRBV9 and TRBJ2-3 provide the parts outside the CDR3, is DSGVTQTPKHLITATGQRVTLRCSPRSGDLSVYWYQQSLDQGLQFLIQYYNGEERAKGNILERFSAQQFPDLHSELNLSSLELGDSALYFCASSGLAGLDTQYFGPGTRLTVL.

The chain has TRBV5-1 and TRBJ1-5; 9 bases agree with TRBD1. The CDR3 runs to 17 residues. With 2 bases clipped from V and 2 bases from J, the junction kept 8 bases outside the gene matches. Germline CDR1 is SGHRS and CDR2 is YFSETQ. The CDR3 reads CASSLTGTGNRNQPQHF. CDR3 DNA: TGCGCCAGCAGCTTAACCGGGACAGGGAATCGCAATCAGCCCCAGCATTTT.

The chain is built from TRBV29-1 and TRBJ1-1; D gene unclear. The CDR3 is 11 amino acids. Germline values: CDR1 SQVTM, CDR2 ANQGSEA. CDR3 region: CTSTANKEAFF. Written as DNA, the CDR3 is TGCACCTCTACAGCGAACAAGGAAGCTTTCTTT.

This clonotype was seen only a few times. CDR3 residues: CASSLDTVQETQYF. In DNA, the CDR3 is TGCGCCAGCAGCTTGGATACAGTTCAAGAGACCCAGTACTTC. V is TRBV5-1 and J is TRBJ2-5; D unclear. Germline loops: CDR1 SGHRS, CDR2 YFSETQ. V dropped 0 bases and J dropped 2 bases, with 8 bases sitting between them. This CDR3 comprises 14 residues. Supplemented by reference TRBV5-1 and TRBJ2-5, the full variable domain reads KAGVTQTPRYLIKTRGQQVTLSCSPISGHRSVSWYQQTPGQGLQFLFEYFSETQRNKGNFPGRFSGRQFSNSRSEMNVSTLELGDSALYLCASSLDTVQETQYFGPGTRLLVL.

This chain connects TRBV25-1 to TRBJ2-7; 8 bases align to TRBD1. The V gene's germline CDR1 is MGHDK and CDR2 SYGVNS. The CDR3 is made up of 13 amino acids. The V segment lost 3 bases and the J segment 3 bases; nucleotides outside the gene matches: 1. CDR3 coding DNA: TGTGCCAGCAGTGAGGACAGGGACTACGAGCAGTACTTC. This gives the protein CASSEDRDYEQYF.

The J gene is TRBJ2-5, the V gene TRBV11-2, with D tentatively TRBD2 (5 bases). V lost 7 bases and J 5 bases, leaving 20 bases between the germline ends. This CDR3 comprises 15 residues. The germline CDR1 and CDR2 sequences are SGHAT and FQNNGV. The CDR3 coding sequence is TGTGCCAGCACCAAGTTTAGCGAGAACATGGAGACCCAGTACTTC. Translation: CASTKFSENMETQYF.

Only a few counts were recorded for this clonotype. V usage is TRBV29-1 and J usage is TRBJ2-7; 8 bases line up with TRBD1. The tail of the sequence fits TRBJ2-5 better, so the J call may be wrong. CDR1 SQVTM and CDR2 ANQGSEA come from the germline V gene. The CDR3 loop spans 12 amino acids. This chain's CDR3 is CSSRTGRETQYF. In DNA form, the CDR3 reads TGCAGCTCTAGGACAGGGCGAGAGACCCAGTACTTC.

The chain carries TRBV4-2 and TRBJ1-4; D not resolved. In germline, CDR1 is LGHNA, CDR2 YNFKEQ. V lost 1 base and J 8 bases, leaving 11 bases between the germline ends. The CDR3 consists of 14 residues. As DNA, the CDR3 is TGTGCCAGCAGCCAAGTTGGGGTCGGGGAAAAACTGTTTTTT. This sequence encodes CASSQVGVGEKLFF.

CDR3 sequence reads: CASSLGLESSYEQYF. DNA of the CDR3: TGTGCCAGCAGCTTAGGACTCGAGAGCTCCTACGAGCAGTACTTC. The chain recombines TRBV7-2 with TRBJ2-7, with D unclear. V was trimmed by 1 base and J by 0 bases, leaving 10 bases between them. The CDR3 consists of 15 residues. CDR1 SGHTA and CDR2 FQGNSA come from the germline V gene.

This CDR3 is CATSRDTGEAAFF. The CDR3 DNA reads as TGTGCCACCAGCAGAGATACAGGGGAAGCAGCTTTCTTT. The V gene is TRBV15, the J gene TRBJ1-1; 7 nucleotides line up with TRBD1. Unmatched junction bases numbered 5, after V lost 0 bases and J lost 10 bases. Germline values: CDR1 LNHNV, CDR2 YYDKDF (reference sequence). The CDR3 is 13 amino acids.

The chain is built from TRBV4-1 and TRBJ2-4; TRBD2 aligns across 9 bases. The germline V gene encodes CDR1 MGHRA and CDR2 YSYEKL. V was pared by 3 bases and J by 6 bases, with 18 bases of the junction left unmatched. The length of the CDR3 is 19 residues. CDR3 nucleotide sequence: TGCGCCAGCAGCCATCCCTTCGGGGCGGGAGGGCCCCGGGGAAACATTCAGTACTTC. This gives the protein CASSHPFGAGGPRGNIQYF.

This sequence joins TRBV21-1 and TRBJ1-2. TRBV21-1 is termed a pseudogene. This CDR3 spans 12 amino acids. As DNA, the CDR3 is TGTGCCAGCAACACAGTCTACTATGGCTACACCTTC. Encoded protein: CASNTVYYGYTF.

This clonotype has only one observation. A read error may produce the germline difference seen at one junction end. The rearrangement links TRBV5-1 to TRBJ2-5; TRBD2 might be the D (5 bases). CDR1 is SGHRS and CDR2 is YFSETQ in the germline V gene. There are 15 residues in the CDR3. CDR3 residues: CACSGGPTPRETQYF. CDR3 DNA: TGCGCCTGCAGCGGCGGACCTACCCCGAGAGAGACCCAGTACTTC.

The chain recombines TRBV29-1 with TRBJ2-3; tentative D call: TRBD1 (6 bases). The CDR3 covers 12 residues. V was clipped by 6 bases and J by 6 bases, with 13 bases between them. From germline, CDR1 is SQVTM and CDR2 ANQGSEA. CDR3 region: CSVVRGGDTQYF. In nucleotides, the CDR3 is TGCAGCGTCGTCAGGGGTGGGGATACGCAGTATTTT.

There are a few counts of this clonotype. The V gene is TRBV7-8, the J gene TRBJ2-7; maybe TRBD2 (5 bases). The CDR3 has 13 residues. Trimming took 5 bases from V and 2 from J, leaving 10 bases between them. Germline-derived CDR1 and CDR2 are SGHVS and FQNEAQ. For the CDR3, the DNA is TGTGCCAGCAGCCGGGGTGGGGCCTACGAGCAGTACTTC. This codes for CASSRGGAYEQYF. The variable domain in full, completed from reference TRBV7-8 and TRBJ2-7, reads GAGVSQSPRYKVAKRGQDVALRCDPISGHVSLFWYQQALGQGPEFLTYFQNEAQLDKSGLPSDRFFAERPEGSVSTLKIQRTQQEDSAVYLCASSRGGAYEQYFGPGTRLTVT.